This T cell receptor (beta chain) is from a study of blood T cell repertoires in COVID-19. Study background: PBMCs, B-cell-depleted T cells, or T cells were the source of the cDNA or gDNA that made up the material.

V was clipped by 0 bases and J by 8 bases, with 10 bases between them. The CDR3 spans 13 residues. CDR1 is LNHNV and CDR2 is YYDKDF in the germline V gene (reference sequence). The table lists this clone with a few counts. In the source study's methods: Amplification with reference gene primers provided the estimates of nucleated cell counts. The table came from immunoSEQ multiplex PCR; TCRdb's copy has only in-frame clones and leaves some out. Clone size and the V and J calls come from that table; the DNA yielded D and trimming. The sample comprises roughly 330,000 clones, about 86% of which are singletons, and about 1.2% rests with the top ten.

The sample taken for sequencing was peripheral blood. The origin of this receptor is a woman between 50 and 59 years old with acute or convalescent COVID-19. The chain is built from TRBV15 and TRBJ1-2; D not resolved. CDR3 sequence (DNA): TGTGCCACCAGCAGAGATCCGTGGGAGGGCTACACCTTC. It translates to CATSRDPWEGYTF.